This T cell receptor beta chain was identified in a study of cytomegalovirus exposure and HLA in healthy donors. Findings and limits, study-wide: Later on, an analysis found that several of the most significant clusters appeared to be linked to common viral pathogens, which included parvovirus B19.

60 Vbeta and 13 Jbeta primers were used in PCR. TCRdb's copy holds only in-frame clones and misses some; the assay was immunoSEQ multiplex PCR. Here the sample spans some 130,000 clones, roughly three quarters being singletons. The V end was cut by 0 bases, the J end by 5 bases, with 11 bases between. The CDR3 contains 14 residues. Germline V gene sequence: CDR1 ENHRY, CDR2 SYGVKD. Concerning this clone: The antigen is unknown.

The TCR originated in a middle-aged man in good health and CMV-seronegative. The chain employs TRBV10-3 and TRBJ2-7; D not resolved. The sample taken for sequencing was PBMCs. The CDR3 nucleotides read TGTGCCATCAGTGAGTCGCGCCTGGCGGACGAGCAGTACTTC. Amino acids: CAISESRLADEQYF.